These 25 T cell receptor beta chains share one sample of origin, sequenced in a study of T cell responses to AZD1222 COVID-19 vaccine. The table came from immunoSEQ multiplex PCR; TCRdb's copy has only in-frame clones and leaves some out. This table holds about 130,000 clones, over 75% found once. The starting material was peripheral blood, obtained on day 0 of AZD1222 vaccination. Receptors were obtained from an adult in good health.

The chain recombines TRBV7-9 with TRBJ2-2, with 8 bases lining up with TRBD1. Germline values: CDR1 SEHNR, CDR2 FQNEAQ (reference sequence). J lost 7 bases, V lost 3 bases, and 4 bases had no gene match. The CDR3 sequence is 14 residues long. The DNA of the CDR3 is TGTGCCAGCAGCTTCCCAGGGGGCGGCGGGGAGCTGTTTTTT. It specifies CASSFPGGGGELFF. Filled out from reference TRBV7-9 and TRBJ2-2, the complete variable domain reads DTGVSQNPRHKITKRGQNVTFRCDPISEHNRLYWYRQTLGQGPEFLTYFQNEAQLEKSRLLSDRFSAERPKGSFSTLEIQRTEQGDSAMYLCASSFPGGGGELFFGEGSRLTVL.

The chain uses TRBV5-1 and TRBJ2-7, with D possibly matching TRBD1 (6 bases). The CDR3 sequence is 14 residues long. Germline CDR1 reads SGHRS; CDR2 reads YFSETQ. The ends were cut back, 4 bases at V and 4 bases at J, with 15 bases in the middle. CDR3: CASSPSRDIYEQYF. As DNA, the CDR3 is TGCGCCAGCAGCCCGTCCCGGGACATATACGAGCAGTACTTC.

The chain uses TRBV7-2 and TRBJ1-5; D is ambiguous. The V gene lost 5 bases and the J gene lost 6 bases, with 20 bases spanning the gap. Germline loops: CDR1 SGHTA, CDR2 FQGNSA. The CDR3 has 16 amino acids. CDR3 DNA sequence: TGTGCCAGCAGCCCCCGGACGTCAGGTGTTATTCAGCCCCAGCATTTT. It codes for CASSPRTSGVIQPQHF.

This sequence joins TRBV13 and TRBJ2-5, with D perhaps matching TRBD1 or TRBD2 (5 bases each). V was clipped by 4 bases and J by 3 bases, with 12 bases between them. The CDR3 totals 14 residues. The germline gives CDR1 PRHDT, CDR2 FYEKMQ (reference sequence). CDR3 nucleotide sequence: TGTGCCAGCAGCTATGAGGGGAGTGAAGAGACCCAGTACTTC. Translated, it gives CASSYEGSEETQYF.

V is TRBV10-2 and J is TRBJ1-2; TRBD1 is a possible D gene (5 bases). Trimming left V 0 bases short and J 2 bases short, with 7 bases between. CDR1 WSHSY and CDR2 SAAADI come from the germline V gene. The CDR3 sequence is 14 residues long. The CDR3 sequence: CASSESPGNYGYTF. The DNA for the CDR3 is TGCGCCAGCAGTGAGTCTCCAGGGAACTATGGCTACACCTTC.

This clone has a single count. J is TRBJ1-4 and V is TRBV5-4, with a possible D match to TRBD1 (6 bases). Germline CDR1 SGHNT, CDR2 YYREEE (reference sequence). This CDR3 contains 14 residues. The V gene lost 4 bases and the J gene lost 7 bases, with 14 bases spanning the gap. The CDR3 loop reads CASSPLRTAEKLFF. CDR3 coding DNA: TGTGCCAGCAGCCCTTTACGGACAGCTGAAAAACTGTTTTTT.

Only one count was recorded for this clone. The rearrangement uses TRBV4-1 and TRBJ1-6; possible D gene TRBD1, 5 bases. V was pared by 2 bases and J by 3 bases, with 11 bases between. The CDR3 sequence is 16 residues long. Germline assignment: CDR1 MGHRA and CDR2 YSYEKL. The DNA for the CDR3 is TGCGCCAGCAGCCAACCGACAGAAGGCTATAATTCACCCCTCCACTTT. Its protein product is CASSQPTEGYNSPLHF.

This rearrangement joins TRBV30 to TRBJ1-5; 9 bases align to TRBD1. J lost 5 bases, V lost 0 bases, and 8 bases had no gene match. Germline loops: CDR1 GTSNPN, CDR2 SVGIG (reference sequence). This CDR3 contains 16 residues. The CDR3 sequence is CAWSVRGQGFYQPQHF. The CDR3, as DNA: TGTGCCTGGAGTGTACGGGGACAGGGTTTTTATCAGCCCCAGCATTTT.

This clone was seen more than once but under ten times. The chain is built from TRBV5-1 and TRBJ1-1, with D perhaps TRBD1 (6 bases). The CDR3 consists of 12 residues. V was pared by 5 bases and J by 7 bases, with 12 bases between. Germline CDR1 reads SGHRS; CDR2 reads YFSETQ. The CDR3 loop reads CASRLTGDEAFF. DNA for the CDR3: TGCGCCAGCAGACTGACAGGAGATGAAGCTTTCTTT.

This chain uses TRBV6-4 with TRBJ1-2, with 8 nucleotides matching TRBD1. This CDR3 comprises 13 residues. Germline lookup yields CDR1 MRHNA and CDR2 SNTAGT. The trim removed 9 bases at V and 6 bases at J, leaving 9 bases unmatched. The CDR3 DNA reads TGTGCCAGGGCTTTCGGACAGGGAAATGGCTACACCTTC. Its protein product is CARAFGQGNGYTF.

The V gene is TRBV6-5, the J gene TRBJ2-5, with D possibly being TRBD1 (6 bases). V was cut by 9 bases and J by 1 base, with 12 bases left in between. The CDR3 covers 13 residues. Germline V gene lookup returns CDR1 MNHEY and CDR2 SVGAGI. CDR3 bases: TGTGCCAGTGCCATACAGGGCCAAGAGACCCAGTACTTC. It translates to CASAIQGQETQYF.

In its sample, this clone was seen a few times. This rearrangement joins TRBV10-3 to TRBJ1-1, with no clear D. Germline V gene data show CDR1 as ENHRY and CDR2 as SYGVKD. Trimming pared 4 bases from V and 1 base from J, leaving 7 bases between. This CDR3 contains 13 residues. DNA of the CDR3: TGTGCCATCAGTGCGGACGGGAACACTGAAGCTTTCTTT. It encodes CAISADGNTEAFF.

This chain uses TRBV6-5 with TRBJ2-1; TRBD1 matches at 10 bases. CDR3 length equals 16 residues. V lost 0 bases, J lost 7 bases, and 6 bases stayed unmatched. CDR1 is MNHEY and CDR2 is SVGAGI in the germline V gene. CDR3 DNA sequence: TGTGCCAGCAGTTACTCCGGACAGGGGGTAAAAAATGAGCAGTTCTTC. It encodes CASSYSGQGVKNEQFF.

The chain couples TRBV19 to TRBJ2-5, with TRBD1 identical over 9 bases. Germline lookup yields CDR1 LNHDA and CDR2 SQIVND (reference sequence). The CDR3 sequence is 15 residues long. Trimming removed 3 bases from V and 4 bases from J; junction bases left unmatched: 6. CDR3 in amino acids: CASSIGQGSPETQYF. In nucleotides, the CDR3 is TGTGCCAGTAGTATCGGACAGGGGTCGCCAGAGACCCAGTACTTC.

The chain couples TRBV10-2 to TRBJ2-7; 9 positions agree with TRBD1. This CDR3 contains 13 residues. Trimming cost V 7 bases and J 5 bases; bases outside gene matches: 6. Germline CDR1 reads WSHSY; CDR2 reads SAAADI. CDR3 amino acids: CASNRDRVNEQYF. CDR3 DNA: TGCGCCAGCAACCGGGACAGGGTAAACGAGCAGTACTTC.

This clone has a count of ten or more. The J gene is TRBJ1-6, the V gene TRBV4-2; 11 bases fit TRBD1. Germline CDR1 LGHNA, CDR2 YNFKEQ. The V segment lost 0 bases and the J segment 9 bases; nucleotides outside the gene matches: 4. The CDR3 runs 16 residues. The CDR3 nucleotides are TGTGCCAGCAGCCAAGAAACCGGGACAGGGGGTTCACCCCTCCACTTT. Translating it yields CASSQETGTGGSPLHF.

The chain is built from TRBV10-2 and TRBJ2-7; 7 nucleotides line up with TRBD2. Germline V gene sequence: CDR1 WSHSY, CDR2 SAAADI. This CDR3 contains 16 residues. V was pared by 3 bases and J by 0 bases, with 8 bases of the junction left unmatched. The CDR3 nucleotides are TGCGCCAGCAGTGACGACGCGGGGGTAAGCTCCTACGAGCAGTACTTC. This encodes CASSDDAGVSSYEQYF.

The CDR3 nucleotides read TGTGCCAGCTCACTCGAACAGGGTAGCAATCAGCCCCAGCATTTT. It yields the protein CASSLEQGSNQPQHF. This rearrangement joins TRBV18 to TRBJ1-5; D is possibly TRBD1 (6 bases). The CDR3 runs to 15 residues. Germline V gene sequence: CDR1 KGHSH, CDR2 LQKENI. V was cut by 4 bases and J by 0 bases, with 10 bases left in between.

This clone has a handful of counts. The V call is TRBV3-1 (or the pseudogene TRBV3-2), the J call TRBJ1-1; 12 nucleotides align to TRBD1. The CDR3 is 17 residues long. J gave up 4 bases and V 1 base, and 7 bases lay outside the gene matches. In germline, CDR1 is LGHDT, CDR2 YNNKEL (reference sequence). DNA of the CDR3: TGTGCCAGCAGCCAAGGGGGACAGGGGGCTCTAGGCACTGAAGCTTTCTTT. Amino acids: CASSQGGQGALGTEAFF.

This clone was recorded once. The chain is built from TRBV10-2 and TRBJ2-1; TRBD2 matches 9 bases. Germline CDR1 is WSHSY and CDR2 is SAAADI. The CDR3 sequence is 16 residues long. Trimming took 3 bases from V and 7 from J; bases not matched to a gene: 10. CDR3 nucleotide sequence: TGCGCCAGCAGTGATTTTCTTGCGGGAGGGGAAAATGAGCAGTTCTTC. This encodes CASSDFLAGGENEQFF.

This clone has a handful of counts. The chain employs TRBV2 and TRBJ1-1; TRBD1 matches at 7 bases. This CDR3 spans 12 amino acids. The J segment lost 6 bases and the V segment lost 6 bases, leaving 4 bases of the junction unmatched. Germline CDR1 and CDR2: SNHLY and FYNNEI. The CDR3 DNA follows: TGTGCCAGCAGAACGACAGGGTCTGAAGCTTTCTTT. Translation: CASRTTGSEAFF.

V usage is TRBV13 and J usage is TRBJ2-7; TRBD1 matches 8 bases. Germline V gene lookup returns CDR1 PRHDT and CDR2 FYEKMQ (reference sequence). This CDR3 region has 14 residues. Germline trimming cut 2 bases from V and 3 bases from J; bases unmatched to any gene: 3. The CDR3 loop reads CASSLNRGNYEQYF. The DNA of the CDR3 is TGTGCCAGCAGCTTAAACAGGGGGAACTACGAGCAGTACTTC.

A single count supports this clone. V is TRBV28 and J is TRBJ1-6, with 11 bases lining up with TRBD1. The CDR3 is 16 residues long. V trimming: 5 bases; J trimming: 5 bases; junction bases outside the gene matches: 5. Germline V gives CDR1 MDHEN, CDR2 SYDVKM. CDR3 protein: CASSLLGQGDNSPLHF. CDR3 in DNA: TGTGCCAGCAGTCTCCTGGGACAGGGGGATAATTCACCCCTCCACTTT.

V and J are TRBV7-3 and TRBJ2-5; 10 bases map to TRBD2. Germline V gives CDR1 SGHTA, CDR2 FQGTGA. This CDR3 spans 16 amino acids. The trim removed 2 bases at V and 5 bases at J, leaving 8 bases unmatched. The CDR3 bases are TGTGCCAGCAGCTTAGGGGTAGCGGGGGGTAAGGAGACCCAGTACTTC. Translating it yields CASSLGVAGGKETQYF.

This clone came up once. The chain is built from TRBV6-6 and TRBJ2-2; weak D call: TRBD1 (6 bases). Germline CDR1 MNHNY, CDR2 SVGAGI (reference sequence). V was trimmed by 4 bases and J by 1 base, leaving 7 bases between them. The CDR3 covers 14 residues. CDR3 nucleotides: TGTGCCAGCAGTTTACAGGGGAACACCGGGGAGCTGTTTTTT. Residues: CASSLQGNTGELFF.